This is a list of T cell receptor beta chains from one sample in a study of shared clonotypes between healthy human individuals. Measured with immunoSEQ multiplex PCR; TCRdb has only the in-frame clones, and not every one. The sample shows under 1 million clones, just over 95% of them seen only once. Sequencing was done on a sample of naive CD8+ T cells sorted from blood. The source of these receptors is a man aged 25-40 years in good health. Each CDR3 is given with its conserved first and last residue. The D gene is left open where the match is weak. Size is stated for part of the rows, as once, few or many counts, or as a class when the clone is expanded.

v_gene	j_gene	abundance	d_gene	CDR3aa	CDR3nt
TRBV6-5	TRBJ1-3	NA	NA	CASSTLATLGNTIYF	TGTGCCAGCAGTACCCTAGCAACTCTGGGAAACACCATATATTTT
TRBV29-1	TRBJ1-1	NA	NA	CSVEDPGGSTEAFF	TGCAGCGTTGAAGATCCGGGGGGGAGCACTGAAGCTTTCTTT
TRBV7-6	TRBJ2-7	NA	TRBD1	CASSLGGTGYEQYF	TGTGCCAGCAGCTTAGGGGGGACAGGTTACGAGCAGTACTTC
TRBV5-1	TRBJ2-7	NA	NA	CASRDGSAYEQYF	TGCGCCAGCCGAGACGGGAGTGCGTACGAGCAGTACTTC
TRBV6-1	TRBJ1-5	NA	NA	CASTEGRVRQPQHF	TGTGCCAGCACCGAAGGAAGGGTTCGGCAGCCCCAGCATTTT
TRBV6-6	TRBJ2-7	NA	TRBD2	CASSTSGRGYEQYF	TGTGCCAGCAGTACTAGCGGGAGAGGCTACGAGCAGTACTTC
TRBV29-1	TRBJ1-4	NA	NA	CSVTTRQEFSEKLFF	TGCAGCGTTACCACGCGACAGGAATTCTCTGAAAAACTGTTTTTT
TRBV30	TRBJ1-4	NA	NA	CAWNNRGPGGAREKLFF	TGTGCCTGGAACAACCGGGGGCCTGGAGGAGCGAGGGAAAAACTGTTTTTT
TRBV11-2	TRBJ1-1	NA	NA	CASSLRLGEHTEAFF	TGTGCCAGCAGCCTACGGTTAGGGGAACACACTGAAGCTTTCTTT
TRBV15	TRBJ2-3	NA	NA	CATSRLQLSTDTQYF	TGTGCCACCAGCAGGCTTCAGCTTAGCACAGATACGCAGTATTTT
TRBV7-9	TRBJ2-7	NA	TRBD1	CASSSLDRAYEQYF	TGTGCCAGCAGCTCCTTGGACAGGGCCTACGAGCAGTACTTC
TRBV7-6	TRBJ2-7	NA	TRBD1	CASSRGTGGHEQYF	TGTGCCAGCAGCCGCGGGACAGGGGGACACGAGCAGTACTTC
TRBV10-3	TRBJ2-4	NA	NA	CAISESGGVAKNIQYF	TGTGCCATCAGTGAGTCTGGCGGAGTAGCCAAAAACATTCAGTACTTC
TRBV28	TRBJ2-1	NA	TRBD2	CASESVAGPNYNEQFF	TGTGCCAGCGAATCGGTAGCGGGACCGAACTACAATGAGCAGTTCTTC
TRBV28	TRBJ2-2	once	TRBD1	CASNPDRPPGELFF	TGTGCCAGCAACCCGGACAGGCCCCCCGGGGAGCTGTTTTTT
TRBV11-2	TRBJ2-5	NA	NA	CASSPGREPLTQYF	TGTGCCAGCAGCCCCGGGCGGGAACCGCTGACCCAGTACTTC
TRBV11-2	TRBJ2-7	NA	TRBD1	CASSLVLPGQGVYEQYF	TGTGCCAGCAGCTTAGTTCTCCCGGGACAGGGGGTTTACGAGCAGTACTTC
TRBV7-9	TRBJ2-7	NA	NA	CASSSSGTSAYEQYF	TGTGCCAGCAGCTCGTCCGGGACAAGTGCCTACGAGCAGTACTTC
TRBV19	TRBJ2-1	NA	NA	CASLGAWFF	TGTGCCAGCTTGGGGGCCTGGTTCTTC
TRBV27	TRBJ1-1	NA	NA	CASSLGRMYTEAFF	TGTGCCAGCAGTTTAGGTCGGATGTACACTGAAGCTTTCTTT
TRBV27	TRBJ2-3	NA	TRBD2	CASSMSGIWTDTQYF	TGTGCCAGCAGTATGAGCGGGATCTGGACAGATACGCAGTATTTT
TRBV28	TRBJ1-2	NA	NA	CASSTTYPVLTGVENGYTF	TGTGCCAGCAGTACAACATATCCGGTCCTGACAGGAGTCGAAAATGGCTACACCTTC
TRBV27	TRBJ2-1	NA	NA	CASSLESSYNEQFF	TGTGCCAGCAGTTTAGAAAGCTCCTACAATGAGCAGTTCTTC
TRBV28	TRBJ2-7	NA	TRBD1	CASSLPGQPREQYF	TGTGCCAGCAGTCTGCCGGGACAGCCTCGGGAGCAGTACTTC